These 23 T cell receptor beta chains were all obtained from the same sample, sequenced in a study of human T cells and chemical hapten exposure. TCRdb re-analysed the RACE reads in MiXCR, keeping a single row per CDR3 protein. The table shows more than 80,000 distinct CDR3 sequences, with roughly 12% occurring only once. Time point specified: pre-sensitization, week 0. Indicated treatment: therapeutic diphenylcyclopropenone sensitization with weekly scalp DPC. This material consisted of whole blood, taken in connection with sensitization to the hapten diphenylcyclopropenone (DPC). These receptors came from a woman between 50 and 59 years old with alopecia areata. Some clones in this sample may be carry-over from other donors' samples.

This clonotype turned up a few times. The J gene is TRBJ2-4, the V gene TRBV20-1; 11 bases agree with TRBD1. Germline CDR1 DFQATT, CDR2 SNEGSKA (reference sequence). CDR3 length equals 17 residues. Trimming took 5 bases from V and 0 from J; bases not matched to a gene: 9. The CDR3 region has the DNA TGCAGTGCTGCCTCGGGACAGGGGGTTTTAGCCAAAAACATTCAGTACTTC. Translated, it gives CSAASGQGVLAKNIQYF.

Ten or more counts support this clonotype. The J gene is TRBJ2-7, the V gene TRBV28, with D perhaps being TRBD1 or TRBD2 (5 bases each). V was trimmed by 2 bases and J by 12 bases, leaving 14 bases between them. The CDR3 is made up of 12 amino acids. Germline CDR1 and CDR2: MDHEN and SYDVKM. CDR3: CASSLVAGRAYF. The CDR3 DNA sequence: TGTGCCAGCAGTTTAGTGGCGGGCAGGGCGTACTTC. Using reference TRBV28 and TRBJ2-7 for the parts outside the CDR3, the full variable domain is DVKVTQSSRYLVKRTGEKVFLECVQDMDHENMFWYRQDPGLGLRLIYFSYDVKMKEKGDIPEGYSVSREKKERFSLILESASTNQTSMYLCASSLVAGRAYFGPGTRLTVT.

This clonotype was picked up a small number of times. The rearrangement links TRBV28 to TRBJ1-2; weak D call: TRBD1 (5 bases). The CDR3 totals 17 residues. V was shortened by 5 bases and J by 0 bases, with 19 bases between the two germline ends. The V gene's germline CDR1 is MDHEN and CDR2 SYDVKM. In DNA, the CDR3 is TGTGCCAGCAGTACCCCCTCGGGGCTCGGGCCTAACTATGGCTACACCTTC. Its protein product is CASSTPSGLGPNYGYTF.

The CDR3 bases are TGCAGTGCGAGTATAGCGGGGGGGCCACAGACCCAGTACTTC. The encoded protein is CSASIAGGPQTQYF. This rearrangement joins TRBV20-1 to TRBJ2-5; 11 nucleotides line up with TRBD2. V gave up 6 bases and J gave up 6 bases; unmatched junction bases: 9. The CDR3 loop spans 14 amino acids. Germline-derived CDR1 and CDR2 are DFQATT and SNEGSKA (reference sequence).

The genes are TRBV12-3 or TRBV12-4 and TRBJ1-6; D gene unclear. This CDR3 has 13 residues. V gave up 2 bases and J gave up 7 bases, with 6 bases separating them. The CDR3 region is CASSLIANSPLHF. As DNA, the CDR3 is TGTGCCAGCAGTTTAATAGCGAATTCACCCCTCCACTTT.

The J gene is TRBJ2-7, the V gene TRBV20-1; no clear D gene. Between the trimmed V and J ends, which lost 2 bases and 5 bases, there was a span of 16 bases. Per the germline V gene, CDR1 is DFQATT and CDR2 is SNEGSKA (reference sequence). The CDR3 runs to 14 residues. This CDR3 reads CSARQESLLDEQYF. The CDR3 coding sequence is TGCAGTGCTAGACAGGAATCACTTTTGGACGAGCAGTACTTC.

The sample holds a few counts of this clonotype. Here the CDR3 DNA reads TGCGCCAGCAGCTTGACAGGGAGTGATAACTATGGCTACACCTTC. Protein product: CASSLTGSDNYGYTF. The chain is built from TRBV5-1 and TRBJ1-2, with TRBD1 as a possible D gene (6 bases). Germline V gene data show CDR1 as SGHRS and CDR2 as YFSETQ. The CDR3 runs to 15 residues. With 1 base removed from V and 1 base from J, the gap between germline ends came to 11 bases. Combining the CDR3 with reference TRBV5-1 and TRBJ1-2 gives the whole variable domain KAGVTQTPRYLIKTRGQQVTLSCSPISGHRSVSWYQQTPGQGLQFLFEYFSETQRNKGNFPGRFSGRQFSNSRSEMNVSTLELGDSALYLCASSLTGSDNYGYTFGSGTRLTVV.

This clonotype has ten or more counts. The V gene is TRBV19, the J gene TRBJ2-5; a weak D match, TRBD2 (7 bases). Trimming stripped 3 bases from V and 2 bases from J, with 10 bases between. The CDR3 has 14 amino acids. From germline, CDR1 is LNHDA and CDR2 SQIVND (reference sequence). DNA of the CDR3: TGTGCCAGTAGTATGGGGGGGCTACAAGAGACCCAGTACTTC. Translated: CASSMGGLQETQYF.

The chain combines TRBV27 with TRBJ1-4; 10 positions agree with TRBD1. CDR1 and CDR2 from the germline V gene are MNHEY and SMNVEV (reference sequence). This CDR3 has 16 amino acids. The V and J ends lost 6 bases and 4 bases, in that order; junction bases with no gene match: 8. The CDR3 spells CASSPDRGLGNEKLFF. Written as DNA, the CDR3 is TGTGCCAGCAGCCCCGACAGGGGGCTAGGTAATGAAAAACTGTTTTTT.

This clonotype was found a few times. The chain has TRBV5-1 and TRBJ2-3; TRBD2 agrees at 8 bases. This CDR3 is built from 15 residues. Germline loops: CDR1 SGHRS, CDR2 YFSETQ. With V trimmed by 7 bases and J by 0 bases, 7 bases remained unmatched. The CDR3 DNA sequence: TGCGCCAGCCGCACGACTAGCGCGAGCACAGATACGCAGTATTTT. It is translated as CASRTTSASTDTQYF. Combining the CDR3 with reference TRBV5-1 and TRBJ2-3 gives the whole variable domain KAGVTQTPRYLIKTRGQQVTLSCSPISGHRSVSWYQQTPGQGLQFLFEYFSETQRNKGNFPGRFSGRQFSNSRSEMNVSTLELGDSALYLCASRTTSASTDTQYFGPGTRLTVL.

The V and J genes are TRBV19 and TRBJ1-2; 8 bases line up with TRBD1. The CDR3 is 13 amino acids. In germline, CDR1 is LNHDA, CDR2 SQIVND (reference sequence). Losses at the gene ends were 7 bases for V and 4 bases for J; bases not matched to a gene: 5. CDR3 residues: CASNPGQGYGYTF. Here the CDR3 DNA reads TGTGCCAGTAACCCCGGACAGGGCTATGGCTACACCTTC.

This clonotype came up once. This chain joins TRBV20-1 and TRBJ2-5; D unresolved. The CDR3 contains 12 residues. The germline V gene has CDR1 DFQATT and CDR2 SNEGSKA (reference sequence). Between the trimmed V and J ends, which lost 5 bases and 4 bases, there was a span of 11 bases. CDR3 nucleotides: TGCAGTGCTCGCCCCCCGGCAGAGACCCAGTACTTC. This translates into CSARPPAETQYF.

This clonotype was seen a few times. The rearrangement links TRBV7-2 to TRBJ2-7; a possible D gene is TRBD2 (6 bases). V dropped 0 bases and J dropped 2 bases, with 14 bases sitting between them. CDR3 length equals 16 residues. Germline assignment: CDR1 SGHTA and CDR2 FQGNSA. The CDR3, as DNA: TGTGCCAGCAGCTTAGCGGAGGGGCTCTCCCCCTACGAGCAGTACTTC. This sequence encodes CASSLAEGLSPYEQYF.

Many counts were recorded for this clonotype. This chain joins TRBV6-2 or TRBV6-3 and TRBJ2-2; D possibly uses TRBD1 or TRBD2 (6 bases each). Germline lookup yields CDR1 MNHEY and CDR2 SVGEGT. CDR3 length equals 14 residues. V lost 10 bases and J 5 bases, leaving 17 bases between the germline ends. The CDR3 sequence: CATLRGQRTGELFF. CDR3 coding DNA: TGTGCCACTCTTCGGGGGCAGCGAACCGGGGAGCTGTTTTTT.

This clonotype was recorded a few times. V usage is TRBV5-6 and J usage is TRBJ2-7; 7 positions agree with TRBD1. Germline V lookup: CDR1 SGHDT, CDR2 YYEEEE. The junction had 6 bases not matched to a gene; V was cut back by 2 bases and J by 4 bases. The CDR3 runs 14 residues. This CDR3 reads CASSFGTDGYEQYF. The CDR3, as DNA: TGTGCCAGCAGCTTCGGGACAGATGGTTACGAGCAGTACTTC.

This clonotype has more than one count but fewer than ten. As DNA, the CDR3 is TGCGCCAGCAGCTTGGTTAGGTCGGCGGGCTACACCTTC. This translates into CASSLVRSAGYTF. The rearrangement links TRBV5-1 to TRBJ1-2; D not certain. This CDR3 spans 13 amino acids. V gave up 0 bases and J gave up 8 bases, with 11 bases separating them. Germline CDR1 is SGHRS and CDR2 is YFSETQ.

This clonotype has just a few counts. V and J are TRBV19 and TRBJ1-1; maybe TRBD1 (5 bases). CDR3 length: 15 amino acids. Germline-derived CDR1 and CDR2 are LNHDA and SQIVND (reference sequence). Trimming removed 9 bases at V and 1 base at J, with 18 bases between. In nucleotides, the CDR3 is TGTGCCAGCTTCGAATGGGGGGTCGGGAACACTGAAGCTTTCTTT. Residues: CASFEWGVGNTEAFF.

The genes are TRBV20-1 and TRBJ2-7, with 7 bases aligning to TRBD1. Looked up from germline, CDR1 is DFQATT and CDR2 is SNEGSKA (reference sequence). Trimming at V came to 3 bases and at J to 4 bases, leaving 9 bases not matched to a gene. The CDR3 length is 14 residues. The CDR3 DNA is TGCAGTGCTAGCAGTTGGGGGACAGCATACGAGCAGTACTTC. Its protein is CSASSWGTAYEQYF.

A few counts support this clonotype. J is TRBJ1-3 and V is TRBV29-1; no clear D gene. The germline V gene encodes CDR1 SQVTM and CDR2 ANQGSEA. V gave up 6 bases and J gave up 4 bases, with 7 bases separating them. The CDR3 contains 11 residues. Here the CDR3 DNA reads TGCAGCGTGGCACAGGGAAACACCATATATTTT. This translates into CSVAQGNTIYF.

This clonotype was seen only a few times. V is TRBV2 and J is TRBJ1-2; D call uncertain. The CDR3 is 10 residues long. The germline gives CDR1 SNHLY, CDR2 FYNNEI. Trimming left V 4 bases short and J 14 bases short, with 11 bases between. CDR3 sequence: CASSGRSRTF. The DNA of the CDR3 is TGTGCCAGCAGTGGACGGAGTAGGACCTTC. Supplemented by reference TRBV2 and TRBJ1-2, the full variable domain reads EPEVTQTPSHQVTQMGQEVILRCVPISNHLYFYWYRQILGQKVEFLVSFYNNEISEKSEIFDDQFSVERPDGSNFTLKIRSTKLEDSAMYFCASSGRSRTFGSGTRLTVV.

V and J are TRBV7-9 and TRBJ2-5; unclear D gene. The CDR3 runs to 14 residues. CDR1 SEHNR and CDR2 FQNEAQ come from the germline V gene (reference sequence). V dropped 2 bases and J dropped 3 bases, with 10 bases sitting between them. CDR3: CASSLLTAKETQYF. CDR3 DNA sequence: TGTGCCAGCAGCTTACTAACAGCCAAAGAGACCCAGTACTTC.

This clonotype appeared a few times. CDR3 sequence (DNA): TGTGCCAGCAGCCAAGTCCGTAATTCACCCCTCCACTTT. Encoded protein: CASSQVRNSPLHF. The chain joins TRBV3-1 to TRBJ1-6, with D unclear. Trimming removed 1 base from V and 6 bases from J, with 4 bases in between. Germline V gene data show CDR1 as LGHDT and CDR2 as YNNKEL (reference sequence). The CDR3 has 13 residues.

This clonotype was seen a few times. The J gene is TRBJ2-7, the V gene TRBV4-1, with D tentatively TRBD1 or TRBD2 (5 bases each). Trimming shortened V by 3 bases and J by 0 bases, and 9 bases separated the two germline ends. Germline values: CDR1 MGHRA, CDR2 YSYEKL. CDR3 length: 14 amino acids. The CDR3 is CASSHGTSSYEQYF. DNA of the CDR3: TGCGCCAGCAGCCACGGGACGTCCTCCTACGAGCAGTACTTC.